Included here is one TCR beta chain sequence, with context. V was clipped by 6 bases and J by 4 bases, with 13 bases between them. In germline, CDR1 is KGHSH, CDR2 LQKENI. This CDR3 comprises 14 residues. The PCR employed 60 Vbeta primers together with 13 Jbeta primers. Profiled with immunoSEQ multiplex PCR; TCRdb holds only in-frame clones, not every one. The sample consists of 150,000 or so clones, 68% of them appearing once. The source of the sample is a study of cytomegalovirus exposure and HLA in healthy donors. Material for sequencing was PBMCs. This TCR was recovered from a young man in good health and CMV-seropositive. This chain connects TRBV18 to TRBJ2-1; D remains ambiguous. In DNA, the CDR3 is TGTGCCAGCTCCCTAGAGATGGGTTACAATGAGCAGTTCTTC. It is translated as CASSLEMGYNEQFF.